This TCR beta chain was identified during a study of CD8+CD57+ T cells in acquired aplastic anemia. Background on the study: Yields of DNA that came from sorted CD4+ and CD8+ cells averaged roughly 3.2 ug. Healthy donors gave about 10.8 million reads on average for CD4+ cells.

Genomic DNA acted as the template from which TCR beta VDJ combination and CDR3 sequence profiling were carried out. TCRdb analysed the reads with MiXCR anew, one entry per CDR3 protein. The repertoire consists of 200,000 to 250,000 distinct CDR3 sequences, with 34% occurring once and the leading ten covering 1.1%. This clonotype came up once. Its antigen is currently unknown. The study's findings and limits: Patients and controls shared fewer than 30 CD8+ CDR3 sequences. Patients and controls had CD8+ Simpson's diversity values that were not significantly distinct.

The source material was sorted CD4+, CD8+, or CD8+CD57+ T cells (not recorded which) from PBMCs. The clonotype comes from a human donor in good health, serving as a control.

CDR3 protein: CASSAGALYF. The CDR3 DNA sequence: TGTGCCAGCAGTGCCGGGGCGCTGTACTTC. V and J are TRBV25-1 and TRBJ2-5, with D perhaps TRBD1 or TRBD2 (5 bases each). CDR1 and CDR2 (germline): MGHDK, SYGVNS. V lost 4 bases to trimming and J lost 13 bases, with 10 bases between them. This CDR3 is built from 10 residues.